Below, 14 T cell receptor beta chains from the same sample are listed, as sequenced in a study of T cells in Graves' hyperthyroidism and ophthalmopathy. The investigators amplified TCR beta CDR3 regions from RNA transcripts. RT-PCR in the first round (using the HTBI primer set) targeted the TCR CDR3. In TCRdb, the multiplex PCR reads were re-called with MiXCR into one record per CDR3 protein. This sample carries 350,000 to 450,000 distinct CDR3 sequences, about 15% of them seen once, and the ten largest clones take approximately 11%. The sample consisted of blood. Receptors were obtained from a woman in her sixties with Graves' hyperthyroidism.

This clonotype was counted ten times or more. The V call is TRBV28, the J call TRBJ2-1; no clear D. Trimming removed 2 bases at V and 0 bases at J, with 14 bases between. The length of the CDR3 is 17 residues. Germline CDR1 reads MDHEN; CDR2 reads SYDVKM. The CDR3 region has the DNA TGTGCCAGCAGTTTACCCCCCCGTGCGGTCTCCTACAATGAGCAGTTCTTC. The encoded protein is CASSLPPRAVSYNEQFF.

This clonotype was seen at least ten times. The V and J genes are TRBV28 and TRBJ2-7; TRBD1 aligns across 9 bases. The germline gives CDR1 MDHEN, CDR2 SYDVKM. The CDR3 is 16 amino acids. Trimming at V came to 4 bases and at J to 7 bases, leaving 14 bases not matched to a gene. The chain's CDR3 is CASSSTPGQGSREQYF. The DNA of the CDR3 is TGTGCCAGCAGTTCGACACCGGGACAGGGATCCCGGGAGCAGTACTTC.

The table lists this clonotype with many counts. This chain uses TRBV11-2 with TRBJ2-7, with 10 positions matching TRBD2. Germline CDR1 is SGHAT and CDR2 is FQNNGV. This CDR3 region has 14 residues. Trimming cost V 5 bases and J 4 bases; bases outside gene matches: 5. The CDR3 sequence: CASSPTSGTYEQYF. The DNA for the CDR3 is TGTGCCAGCAGCCCAACTAGCGGGACGTACGAGCAGTACTTC.

This clonotype appeared many times. The V gene is TRBV5-5, the J gene TRBJ2-7, with D possibly TRBD2 on 6 matching bases. V lost 0 bases, J lost 7 bases, and 11 bases lay in between. Germline assignment: CDR1 SGHKS and CDR2 YYEKEE (reference sequence). There are 13 residues in the CDR3. CDR3: CASSLGVGGEQYF. The CDR3 DNA reads as TGTGCCAGCAGCTTGGGTGTGGGAGGAGAGCAGTACTTC.

This sequence joins TRBV6-2 or TRBV6-3 and TRBJ1-6; 7 bases map to TRBD1. V lost 2 bases, J lost 9 bases, and 13 bases stayed unmatched. The CDR3 sequence is 17 residues long. Germline-derived CDR1 and CDR2 are MNHEY and SVGEGT. Here the CDR3 DNA reads TGTGCCAGCAGTTACCGGCGGAACAGGGGAAAGACTTCACCCCTCCACTTT. Its protein product is CASSYRRNRGKTSPLHF.

This clonotype has a count of ten or more. The rearrangement links TRBV7-9 to TRBJ2-1, with D perhaps TRBD2 (5 bases). V gave up 3 bases and J gave up 4 bases, with 13 bases separating them. The CDR3 has 15 amino acids. The germline V gene has CDR1 SEHNR and CDR2 FQNEAQ (reference sequence). For the CDR3, the DNA is TGTGCCAGCAGCTTTGGCCAGCGGAGATACAATGAGCAGTTCTTC. Encoded protein: CASSFGQRRYNEQFF.

The CDR3 loop is CASSPDYRVGEQYF. The CDR3 DNA is TGTGCCAGCTCACCAGATTACCGGGTGGGCGAGCAGTACTTC. The V and J genes are TRBV18 and TRBJ2-7; D ambiguous. The V end was cut by 2 bases, the J end by 6 bases, with 14 bases between. CDR3 length: 14 amino acids. CDR1 is KGHSH, CDR2 LQKENI, per germline. Based on the CDR3 plus reference TRBV18 and TRBJ2-7, the full variable domain is NAGVMQNPRHLVRRRGQEARLRCSPMKGHSHVYWYRQLPEEGLKFMVYLQKENIIDESGMPKERFSAEFPKEGPSILRIQQVVRGDSAAYFCASSPDYRVGEQYFGPGTRLTVT.

At least ten counts were recorded for this clonotype. The genes are TRBV18 and TRBJ2-1, with D possibly TRBD2 on 5 matching bases. Germline V gene data show CDR1 as KGHSH and CDR2 as LQKENI. V was trimmed by 3 bases and J by 6 bases, leaving 15 bases between them. There are 15 residues in the CDR3. CDR3 sequence (DNA): TGTGCCAGCTCACCCCCGGGCCTAGCAGGCAATGAGCAGTTCTTC. Protein: CASSPPGLAGNEQFF.

The J gene is TRBJ2-7, the V gene TRBV11-2, with 10 bases lining up with TRBD1. Per the germline V gene, CDR1 is SGHAT and CDR2 is FQNNGV. V gave up 6 bases and J gave up 4 bases; unmatched junction bases: 15. The CDR3 covers 17 residues. The CDR3 region is CASSDPGTGDGAYEQYF. Here the CDR3 DNA reads TGTGCCAGCAGTGATCCCGGGACAGGGGACGGCGCATACGAGCAGTACTTC.

As for this clonotype: Its ends do not fully match the called genes, so a read error is possible. The chain employs TRBV19 and TRBJ1-1; unclear D gene. The CDR3 is 12 amino acids. In germline, CDR1 is LNHDA, CDR2 SQIVND (reference sequence). CDR3 region: CPLVLRNAEAFF. The CDR3 nucleotides read TGCCCTCTCGTCCTCAGGAACGCTGAAGCTTTCTTT.

At least ten counts were recorded for this clonotype. The chain recombines TRBV15 with TRBJ2-5, with TRBD2 as a possible D gene (6 bases). Germline-derived CDR1 and CDR2 are LNHNV and YYDKDF (reference sequence). The CDR3 is 20 residues long. With 1 base removed from V and 2 bases from J, the gap between germline ends came to 26 bases. The CDR3 sequence is CATSRAPRDVWDSAQETQYF. CDR3 DNA sequence: TGTGCCACCAGCAGAGCCCCACGGGACGTATGGGACTCCGCGCAAGAGACCCAGTACTTC.

This clonotype appeared many times. The chain employs TRBV27 and TRBJ2-7; no clear D. Germline-derived CDR1 and CDR2 are MNHEY and SMNVEV (reference sequence). V was shortened by 1 base and J by 3 bases, with 16 bases between the two germline ends. This CDR3 region has 16 residues. The CDR3 region has the DNA TGTGCCAGCAGTTTATTTGGCCGGATATCGATCTACGAGCAGTACTTC. Amino acid sequence: CASSLFGRISIYEQYF.

This clonotype was found many times. The chain combines TRBV7-9 with TRBJ1-1; 8 bases match TRBD1. V lost 4 bases and J lost 1; bases outside the gene matches: 5. Per the germline V gene, CDR1 is SEHNR and CDR2 is FQNEAQ (reference sequence). This CDR3 comprises 15 residues. CDR3 sequence (DNA): TGTGCCAGCAGCTACAGCACAGGGGGGAACACTGAAGCTTTCTTT. Translating it yields CASSYSTGGNTEAFF.

The sample holds many counts of this clonotype. This chain connects TRBV20-1 to TRBJ1-1; TRBD1 matches at 7 bases. V lost 1 base, J lost 10 bases, and 6 bases stayed unmatched. Germline CDR1 and CDR2: DFQATT and SNEGSKA (reference sequence). The CDR3 consists of 12 residues. The CDR3 sequence is CSARADRVGAFF. In DNA, the CDR3 is TGCAGTGCTAGAGCTGACAGGGTTGGAGCTTTCTTT.